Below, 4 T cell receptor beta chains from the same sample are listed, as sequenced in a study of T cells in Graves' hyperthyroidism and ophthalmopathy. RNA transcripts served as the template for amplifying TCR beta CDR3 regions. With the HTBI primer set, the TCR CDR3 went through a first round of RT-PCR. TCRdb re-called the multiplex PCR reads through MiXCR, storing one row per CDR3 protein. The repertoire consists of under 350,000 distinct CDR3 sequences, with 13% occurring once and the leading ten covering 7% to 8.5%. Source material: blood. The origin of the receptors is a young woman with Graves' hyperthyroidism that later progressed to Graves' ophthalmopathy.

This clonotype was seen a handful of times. The CDR3 protein is CASSYGTSGSNEQFF. As DNA, the CDR3 is TGTGCCAGCAGCTATGGGACTAGCGGCAGCAATGAGCAGTTCTTC. The chain has TRBV5-4 and TRBJ2-1; TRBD2 aligns across 11 bases. The CDR3 has 15 amino acids. J was trimmed by 6 bases and V by 3 bases; bases with no gene match: 5. Per germline, CDR1 SGHNT and CDR2 YYREEE (reference sequence).

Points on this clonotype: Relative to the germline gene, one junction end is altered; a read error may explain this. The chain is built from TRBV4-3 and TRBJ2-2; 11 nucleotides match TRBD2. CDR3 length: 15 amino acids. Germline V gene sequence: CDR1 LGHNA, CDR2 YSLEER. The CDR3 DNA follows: TGCGCCAACAGCCAGCGACTAGCGGGACGCGGGGAGCTGTTTTTT. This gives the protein CANSQRLAGRGELFF.

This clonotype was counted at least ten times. CDR3 residues: CASSLGGGTEPQHF. Here the CDR3 DNA reads TGTGCCAGTAGTCTGGGAGGAGGAACGGAGCCCCAGCATTTT. The J gene is TRBJ1-5, the V gene TRBV19; D is ambiguous. The CDR3 loop spans 14 amino acids. Per germline, CDR1 LNHDA and CDR2 SQIVND (reference sequence). The germline V and J ends were trimmed by 5 bases and 8 bases, with 16 bases remaining between them.

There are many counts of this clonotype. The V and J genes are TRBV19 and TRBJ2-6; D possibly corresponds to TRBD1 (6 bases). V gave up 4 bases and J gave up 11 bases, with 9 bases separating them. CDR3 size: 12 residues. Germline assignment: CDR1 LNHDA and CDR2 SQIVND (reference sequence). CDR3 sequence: CASSKTGYVLTF. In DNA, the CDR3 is TGTGCCAGTAGTAAGACAGGTTACGTCCTGACTTTC.